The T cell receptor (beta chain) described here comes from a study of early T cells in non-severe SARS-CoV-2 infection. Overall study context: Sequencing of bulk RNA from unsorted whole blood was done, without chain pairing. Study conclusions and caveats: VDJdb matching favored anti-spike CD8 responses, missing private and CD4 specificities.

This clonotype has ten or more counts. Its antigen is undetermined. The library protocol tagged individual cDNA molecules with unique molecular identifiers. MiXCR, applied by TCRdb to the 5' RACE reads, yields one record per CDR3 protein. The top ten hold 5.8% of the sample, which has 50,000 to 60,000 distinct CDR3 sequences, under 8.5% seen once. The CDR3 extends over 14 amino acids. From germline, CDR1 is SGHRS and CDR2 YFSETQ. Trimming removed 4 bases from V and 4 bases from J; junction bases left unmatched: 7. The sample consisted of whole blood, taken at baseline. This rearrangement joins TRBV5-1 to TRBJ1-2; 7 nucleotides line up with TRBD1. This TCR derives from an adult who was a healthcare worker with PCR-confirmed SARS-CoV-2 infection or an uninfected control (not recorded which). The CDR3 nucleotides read TGCGCCAGCAGCCCCAGGGACAGCTTCTATGGCTACACCTTC. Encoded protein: CASSPRDSFYGYTF.